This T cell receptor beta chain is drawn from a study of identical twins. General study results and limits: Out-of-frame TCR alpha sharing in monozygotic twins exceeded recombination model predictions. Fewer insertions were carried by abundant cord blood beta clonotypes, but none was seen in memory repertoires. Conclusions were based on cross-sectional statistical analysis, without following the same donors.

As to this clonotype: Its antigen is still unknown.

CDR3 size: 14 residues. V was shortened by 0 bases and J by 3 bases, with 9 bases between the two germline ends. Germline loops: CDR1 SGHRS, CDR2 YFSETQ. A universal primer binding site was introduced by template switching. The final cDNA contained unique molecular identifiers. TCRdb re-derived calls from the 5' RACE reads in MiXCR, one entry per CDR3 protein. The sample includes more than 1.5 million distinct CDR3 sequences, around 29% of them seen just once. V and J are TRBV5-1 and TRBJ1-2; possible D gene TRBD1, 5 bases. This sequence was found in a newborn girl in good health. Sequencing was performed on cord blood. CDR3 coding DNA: TGCGCCAGCAGCTTGGAGACAGCCCACTATGGCTACACCTTC. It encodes CASSLETAHYGYTF. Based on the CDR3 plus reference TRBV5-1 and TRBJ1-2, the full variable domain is KAGVTQTPRYLIKTRGQQVTLSCSPISGHRSVSWYQQTPGQGLQFLFEYFSETQRNKGNFPGRFSGRQFSNSRSEMNVSTLELGDSALYLCASSLETAHYGYTFGSGTRLTVV.